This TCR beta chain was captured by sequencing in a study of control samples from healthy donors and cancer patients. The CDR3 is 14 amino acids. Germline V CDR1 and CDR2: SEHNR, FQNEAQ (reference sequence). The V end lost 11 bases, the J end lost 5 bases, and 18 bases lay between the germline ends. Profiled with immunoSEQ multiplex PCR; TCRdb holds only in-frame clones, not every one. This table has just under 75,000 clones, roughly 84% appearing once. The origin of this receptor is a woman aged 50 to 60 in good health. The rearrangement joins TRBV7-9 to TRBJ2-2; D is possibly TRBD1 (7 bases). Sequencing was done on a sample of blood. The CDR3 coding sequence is TGTGCCGGCCGGGGGTACAGGGGAACCGGGGAGCTGTTTTTT. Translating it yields CAGRGYRGTGELFF.